The sequence of this T cell receptor beta chain was determined in a study of cytomegalovirus exposure and HLA in healthy donors. Study-level points and caveats: The study designated 150 to 200 TCR beta chains cytomegalovirus-associated.

A remark on this clone: Antigen: not known.

The PCR was carried out with 60 Vbeta primers and 13 Jbeta primers. Sequencing was performed with immunoSEQ multiplex PCR; in TCRdb, only in-frame clones are kept and a portion is missing. Counted here are about 140,000 clones, around 82% occurring once; the ten biggest clones make up roughly 3.4%. The CDR3 length is 15 residues. CDR1 is MGHRA and CDR2 is YSYEKL in the germline V gene. Sequencing used PBMCs. This sequence was found in a man between 18 and 29 years old in good health and CMV-seropositive. The chain is built from TRBV4-1 and TRBJ2-5; 13 bases map to TRBD2. The assigned J gene may be wrong: the sequence end matches TRBJ2-7 better. The CDR3, as DNA: TGCGCCAGCAGCCGACTAGCGGGAGGTTCCTACGAGCAGTACTTC. Protein sequence: CASSRLAGGSYEQYF.